Below, 19 T cell receptor beta chains from the same sample are listed, as sequenced in a study of cytomegalovirus exposure and HLA in healthy donors. Primers: 60 Vbeta forward and 13 Jbeta reverse. The repertoire was sequenced with immunoSEQ multiplex PCR; TCRdb's copy has only in-frame clones and lacks some. The sample has roughly 120,000 clones, around three quarters seen once; the top ten hold around 4.5%. The sequencing sample was made of PBMCs. The receptors were gathered from a man aged 30-40 years in good health and CMV-seropositive.

The chain has TRBV30 and TRBJ2-3; D remains ambiguous. The germline gives CDR1 GTSNPN, CDR2 SVGIG (reference sequence). Trimming shortened V by 2 bases and J by 4 bases, and 7 bases separated the two germline ends. The CDR3 is made up of 12 amino acids. CDR3 nucleotide sequence: TGTGCCTGGAGTCCTATCTCAGATACGCAGTATTTT. Protein sequence: CAWSPISDTQYF.

V gene TRBV10-3 combines with J gene TRBJ1-2; 7 bases fit TRBD1. J was trimmed by 8 bases and V by 3 bases; bases with no gene match: 3. Germline CDR1 and CDR2: ENHRY and SYGVKD. The CDR3 runs to 12 residues. This CDR3 reads CAISEQGRGYTF. CDR3 nucleotides: TGTGCCATCAGTGAACAGGGGCGAGGCTACACCTTC.

The chain recombines TRBV6-1 with TRBJ1-5; D remains unclear. The CDR3 length is 14 residues. The germline CDR1 and CDR2 sequences are MNHNS and SASEGT. Trimming left V 6 bases short and J 1 base short, with 10 bases between. CDR3 in amino acids: CASSRVTSNQPQHF. CDR3 in DNA: TGTGCCAGCAGCCGGGTCACCAGCAATCAGCCCCAGCATTTT.

The J gene is TRBJ1-6, the V gene TRBV19; D possibly corresponds to TRBD1 (5 bases). CDR3 length: 15 residues. The germline gives CDR1 LNHDA, CDR2 SQIVND (reference sequence). The V end lost 8 bases, the J end lost 8 bases, and 19 bases lay between the germline ends. The DNA of the CDR3 is TGTGCCAGTCGTAAGGGACTGGGGGATTATTCACCCCTCCACTTT. Amino acids: CASRKGLGDYSPLHF.

The V and J genes are TRBV13 and TRBJ2-5; D call uncertain. Germline CDR1 and CDR2: PRHDT and FYEKMQ (reference sequence). V dropped 5 bases and J dropped 2 bases, with 9 bases sitting between them. The length of the CDR3 is 13 residues. This chain's CDR3 is CASSQQIQETQYF. The CDR3 nucleotides are TGTGCCAGCAGCCAACAGATACAAGAGACCCAGTACTTC.

The CDR3 bases are TGTGCCAGCAGTAGACTAGCGGGGGTTGAGCAGTTCTTC. Protein product: CASSRLAGVEQFF. The rearrangement joins TRBV27 to TRBJ2-1; TRBD2 aligns across 12 bases. The CDR3 is 13 amino acids. With 5 bases clipped from V and 9 bases from J, the junction kept 2 bases outside the gene matches. CDR1 and CDR2 (germline): MNHEY, SMNVEV (reference sequence).

V is TRBV19 and J is TRBJ1-5; no definite D call. Germline V lookup: CDR1 LNHDA, CDR2 SQIVND (reference sequence). Trimming took off 7 bases at V and 3 bases at J, with 4 bases between the two ends. CDR3 size: 11 residues. CDR3 protein: CASTLNQPQHF. Here the CDR3 DNA reads TGTGCCAGTACCCTCAATCAGCCCCAGCATTTT.

V is TRBV5-4 and J is TRBJ2-7, with a weak D call TRBD1 (5 bases). V lost 4 bases and J lost 3, with 14 bases in between. The CDR3 covers 14 residues. The V gene's germline CDR1 is SGHNT and CDR2 YYREEE (reference sequence). DNA for the CDR3: TGTGCCAGCAGCGGACCATTAGGGGACTACGAGCAGTACTTC. Amino acids: CASSGPLGDYEQYF.

This chain connects TRBV15 to TRBJ2-3; 7 bases are a match to TRBD2. The germline CDR1 and CDR2 sequences are LNHNV and YYDKDF (reference sequence). This CDR3 has 16 residues. V was clipped by 1 base and J by 2 bases; unmatched bases: 6. The CDR3 sequence is CATSRGAGDHTDTQYF. CDR3 nucleotides: TGTGCCACCAGCAGAGGGGCGGGGGACCACACAGATACGCAGTATTTT.

The table lists this clone with a count of one. The CDR3 protein is CSVAIRYQETQYF. The CDR3 DNA is TGCAGCGTGGCGATCAGGTACCAAGAGACCCAGTACTTC. The chain uses TRBV29-1 and TRBJ2-5; no definite D call. The CDR3 has 13 amino acids. V was shortened by 6 bases and J by 0 bases, with 11 bases between the two germline ends. Germline V lookup: CDR1 SQVTM, CDR2 ANQGSEA.

CDR3 protein: CASSQTVVTEAFF. The CDR3 DNA reads TGTGCCAGCAGCCAGACAGTTGTCACTGAAGCTTTCTTT. The chain is built from TRBV6-1 and TRBJ1-1, with D possibly being TRBD1 (5 bases). This CDR3 is 13 amino acids long. V lost 6 bases and J lost 4, with 12 bases in between. The V gene's germline CDR1 is MNHNS and CDR2 SASEGT.

The chain is built from TRBV4-3 and TRBJ2-5; a weak D match, TRBD1 (5 bases). The DNA matches TRBJ2-7 better at its end, which makes the J call doubtful. This CDR3 is 14 amino acids long. CDR1 and CDR2 from the germline V gene are LGHNA and YSLEER. CDR3 nucleotide sequence: TGCGCCAGCAGCCGGACAAGAAGTGGCTACGAGCAGTACTTC. It is translated as CASSRTRSGYEQYF.

This clone appeared a few times. The chain recombines TRBV18 with TRBJ2-1; 9 positions match TRBD2. This CDR3 has 16 amino acids. Germline values: CDR1 KGHSH, CDR2 LQKENI. Germline trimming cut 1 base from V and 7 bases from J; bases unmatched to any gene: 8. The DNA for the CDR3 is TGTGCCAGCTCACCACGTGGCGGGGGGGCTGCGAATGAGCAGTTCTTC. Translating it yields CASSPRGGGAANEQFF.

The chain carries TRBV9 and TRBJ1-1, with 7 bases that match TRBD1. J gave up 4 bases and V 1 base, and 1 base lay outside the gene matches. Per the germline V gene, CDR1 is SGDLS and CDR2 is YYNGEE. This CDR3 has 13 residues. Here the CDR3 reads CASSVYRGTEAFF. As DNA, the CDR3 is TGTGCCAGCAGCGTATACAGGGGCACTGAAGCTTTCTTT.

The chain combines TRBV19 with TRBJ1-2, with 9 bases fitting TRBD1. Germline V gene data show CDR1 as LNHDA and CDR2 as SQIVND (reference sequence). The J segment lost 4 bases and the V segment lost 9 bases, leaving 6 bases of the junction unmatched. This CDR3 spans 13 amino acids. In DNA form, the CDR3 reads TGTGCCAGCTGGGGACAGGGCTTCTATGGCTACACCTTC. This codes for CASWGQGFYGYTF.

The chain employs TRBV28 and TRBJ2-1; 8 bases are shared with TRBD2. CDR1 and CDR2 (germline): MDHEN, SYDVKM. This CDR3 contains 16 residues. With V trimmed by 4 bases and J by 8 bases, 13 bases remained unmatched. The CDR3 loop is CASSSARERESDEQFF. The CDR3 nucleotides read TGTGCCAGCAGTTCCGCCAGGGAGCGGGAGAGCGATGAGCAGTTCTTC.

V gene TRBV7-2 combines with J gene TRBJ1-5; 7 bases map to TRBD1. Losses at the gene ends were 4 bases for V and 4 bases for J; bases not matched to a gene: 4. The CDR3 contains 14 residues. From germline, CDR1 is SGHTA and CDR2 FQGNSA. The CDR3 nucleotides read TGTGCCAGCAGCTCACGACAGGGTAATCAGCCCCAGCATTTT. Translated, it gives CASSSRQGNQPQHF.

The genes are TRBV7-3 and TRBJ2-3; maybe TRBD2 (6 bases). V gave up 2 bases and J gave up 4 bases, with 10 bases separating them. The CDR3 is made up of 14 amino acids. In germline, CDR1 is SGHTA, CDR2 FQGTGA. The CDR3 DNA is TGTGCCAGCAGCTTACAGCCGGGGGCAGATACGCAGTATTTT. Protein sequence: CASSLQPGADTQYF.

CDR3 sequence (DNA): TGCGCCAGCAGCTCTCCTGACACTGAAGCTTTCTTT. This gives the protein CASSSPDTEAFF. The chain links TRBV5-1 to TRBJ1-1; D not resolved. The ends were cut back, 3 bases at V and 3 bases at J, with 6 bases in the middle. The CDR3 extends over 12 amino acids. Looked up from germline, CDR1 is SGHRS and CDR2 is YFSETQ.